Presented here are 13 T cell receptor beta chains from one specimen sequenced in a study of early T cells in non-severe SARS-CoV-2 infection. MiXCR, applied by TCRdb to the 5' RACE reads, yields one record per CDR3 protein. Among approximately 32,000 distinct CDR3 sequences listed, roughly 3.9% were seen once. Sample: whole blood. The receptors originated from an adult who was a healthcare worker with PCR-confirmed SARS-CoV-2 infection or an uninfected control (not recorded which).

This clonotype came up many times. This chain joins TRBV7-6 and TRBJ1-1; no clear D gene. The CDR3 contains 14 residues. Germline V gene lookup returns CDR1 SGHVS and CDR2 FNYEAQ. Trimming removed 0 bases at V and 7 bases at J, with 12 bases between. The CDR3: CASSLATLAGEAFF. For the CDR3, the DNA is TGTGCCAGCAGCTTAGCGACCTTAGCCGGTGAAGCTTTCTTT.

In this sample, this clonotype turned up many times. The V and J genes are TRBV12-3 or TRBV12-4 and TRBJ1-6; tentatively, D is TRBD1 (5 bases). The V gene lost 5 bases and the J gene lost 6 bases, with 11 bases spanning the gap. The CDR3 contains 14 residues. CDR3 coding DNA: TGTGCCAGCAGTCCAGGGTGGGTTAATTCACCCCTCCACTTT. Protein sequence: CASSPGWVNSPLHF.

The CDR3 reads CASSAHGVVTSSYEQYF. The CDR3 nucleotides read TGTGCCAGCAGCGCCCACGGGGTCGTTACCAGCTCCTACGAGCAGTACTTC. The J gene is TRBJ2-7, the V gene TRBV9; a possible D gene is TRBD2 (5 bases). CDR1 is SGDLS and CDR2 is YYNGEE in the germline V gene. CDR3 length equals 17 residues. V was pared by 3 bases and J by 0 bases, with 19 bases between.

The chain combines TRBV7-9 with TRBJ2-3; 12 nucleotides line up with TRBD2. There are 16 residues in the CDR3. Unmatched junction bases numbered 6, after V lost 4 bases and J lost 4 bases. Germline V gives CDR1 SEHNR, CDR2 FQNEAQ (reference sequence). The CDR3 here is CASSSRTSGVSDTQYF. The CDR3 DNA is TGTGCCAGCAGCTCTAGGACTAGCGGGGTTTCAGATACGCAGTATTTT. The complete variable domain, with remaining parts taken from reference TRBV7-9 and TRBJ2-3, reads DTGVSQNPRHKITKRGQNVTFRCDPISEHNRLYWYRQTLGQGPEFLTYFQNEAQLEKSRLLSDRFSAERPKGSFSTLEIQRTEQGDSAMYLCASSSRTSGVSDTQYFGPGTRLTVL.

This chain links TRBV2 with TRBJ2-3; D uncertain. V shed 3 bases and J shed 10 bases, with 11 bases lying between them. The germline gives CDR1 SNHLY, CDR2 FYNNEI. The CDR3 runs 12 residues. CDR3: CASSEGLRAQYF. The CDR3 DNA reads as TGTGCCAGCAGTGAGGGTCTTAGGGCGCAGTATTTT.

This clonotype was counted many times. This chain joins TRBV6-5 and TRBJ2-5; D remains unclear. The V and J ends lost 0 bases and 5 bases respectively, with 7 bases between them. Germline loops: CDR1 MNHEY, CDR2 SVGAGI. This CDR3 is 13 amino acids long. DNA for the CDR3: TGTGCCAGCAGTTACTCGGGATGGGAGACCCAGTACTTC. Translation gives CASSYSGWETQYF.

This clonotype was seen ten or more times. The rearrangement joins TRBV3-1 to TRBJ2-1; 9 bases match TRBD2. CDR3 length equals 16 residues. J lost 8 bases, V lost 1 base, and 9 bases had no gene match. Germline CDR1 is LGHDT and CDR2 is YNNKEL (reference sequence). CDR3 sequence (DNA): TGTGCCAGCAGCCAAGGAGACCCGGGACTAGCAGATGAGCAGTTCTTC. Residues: CASSQGDPGLADEQFF.

This clonotype was seen many times. The chain joins TRBV11-2 to TRBJ2-5, with D perhaps TRBD1 or TRBD2 (5 bases each). Germline CDR1 SGHAT, CDR2 FQNNGV. V was shortened by 5 bases and J by 5 bases, with 18 bases between the two germline ends. The CDR3 loop spans 15 amino acids. In nucleotides, the CDR3 is TGTGCCAGCAGCCCGCGAGGGGCGACGATGGAGACCCAGTACTTC. It encodes CASSPRGATMETQYF.

The sample holds many counts of this clonotype. The V and J genes are TRBV12-3 or TRBV12-4 and TRBJ2-7; 8 positions match TRBD2. The V segment lost 3 bases and the J segment 6 bases; nucleotides outside the gene matches: 4. The CDR3 length is 13 residues. CDR3 in DNA: TGTGCCAGCAGTTTGATAGGACTAGCCGAGCAGTACTTC. This translates into CASSLIGLAEQYF.

This clonotype came up many times. The J gene is TRBJ1-1, the V gene TRBV29-1; tentative D call: TRBD1 (5 bases). This CDR3 spans 12 amino acids. The ends were cut back, 8 bases at V and 7 bases at J, with 17 bases in the middle. CDR1 is SQVTM and CDR2 is ANQGSEA in the germline V gene. The CDR3 region is CSFSRWRGEAFF. CDR3 bases: TGCAGCTTCTCTCGTTGGAGGGGTGAAGCTTTCTTT.

This clonotype was seen at least ten times. V usage is TRBV12-3 or TRBV12-4 and J usage is TRBJ2-7; TRBD2 agrees at 7 bases. Trimming cost V 5 bases and J 1 base; bases outside gene matches: 8. CDR3 length equals 15 residues. CDR3 bases: TGTGCCAGCAGTGTGAGCGGGGCCCTTTCCTACGAGCAGTACTTC. It yields the protein CASSVSGALSYEQYF.

This clonotype has at least ten counts. The rearrangement links TRBV6-6 to TRBJ1-2, with D tentatively TRBD1 (5 bases). The V gene lost 5 bases and the J gene lost 2 bases, with 9 bases spanning the gap. The CDR3 runs 13 residues. The germline V gene encodes CDR1 MNHNY and CDR2 SVGAGI (reference sequence). CDR3 DNA sequence: TGTGCCAGCAGTACCGGGGCCAACTATGGCTACACCTTC. It is translated as CASSTGANYGYTF.

The chain employs TRBV20-1 and TRBJ2-3, with D uncertain. CDR1 is DFQATT and CDR2 is SNEGSKA in the germline V gene (reference sequence). V was trimmed by 6 bases and J by 2 bases, leaving 15 bases between them. The CDR3 contains 14 residues. The CDR3 DNA reads as TGCAGTGCCCGAAGGGCGGAACCCACAGATACGCAGTATTTT. Translation gives CSARRAEPTDTQYF.